This T cell receptor (beta chain) was recorded in a study of control samples from healthy donors and cancer patients. The trim removed 0 bases at V and 4 bases at J, leaving 10 bases unmatched. The CDR3 covers 18 residues. Germline CDR1 reads SGDLS; CDR2 reads YYNGEE. TCRdb's table, derived via immunoSEQ multiplex PCR, lists solely in-frame clones and lacks some. The sample has more than 60,000 clones, about 89% seen once. Sequencing input: PBMCs. The sequence came from a woman in her 50s with colorectal cancer. The genes are TRBV9 and TRBJ2-1, with 10 bases fitting TRBD2. The CDR3 coding sequence is TGTGCCAGCAGCGTAGGGAGCGGGGGGGCCCCCGTATACAATGAGCAGTTCTTC. Translation: CASSVGSGGAPVYNEQFF. Drawing the rest from reference TRBV9 and TRBJ2-1, the complete variable domain is DSGVTQTPKHLITATGQRVTLRCSPRSGDLSVYWYQQSLDQGLQFLIQYYNGEERAKGNILERFSAQQFPDLHSELNLSSLELGDSALYFCASSVGSGGAPVYNEQFFGPGTRLTVL.